This T cell receptor beta chain came from a study of T cell responses to AZD1222 COVID-19 vaccine. Study as a whole: Second-dose schedules of about 4 or about 12 weeks were combined. Study-level results: Epitopes outside B.1.351 and B.1.1.7 mutated regions reportedly drew nearly half of spike TCRs. Spike-specific TCR breadth and depth grew following two AZD1222 doses. Females made up more of the donors, who were largely white British, and clonal diversity may have come out too low.

Points on this clone: The target antigen is unknown.

Method: immunoSEQ multiplex PCR; TCRdb's copy keeps in-frame clones and lacks some. The table shows roughly 100,000 clones, with 89% occurring only once. This TCR was recovered from an adult in good health. Sequencing was performed on peripheral blood, taken on day 0 of AZD1222 vaccination.

CDR3 residues: CASSLGGLNTEAFF. Here the CDR3 DNA reads TGTGCCAGCAGCTTAGGGGGGCTGAACACTGAAGCTTTCTTT. J is TRBJ1-1 and V is TRBV11-3, with D perhaps TRBD1 (6 bases). Germline CDR1 is SGHNT and CDR2 is YENEEA. The CDR3 totals 14 residues. The V and J ends lost 1 base and 0 bases respectively, with 6 bases between them.